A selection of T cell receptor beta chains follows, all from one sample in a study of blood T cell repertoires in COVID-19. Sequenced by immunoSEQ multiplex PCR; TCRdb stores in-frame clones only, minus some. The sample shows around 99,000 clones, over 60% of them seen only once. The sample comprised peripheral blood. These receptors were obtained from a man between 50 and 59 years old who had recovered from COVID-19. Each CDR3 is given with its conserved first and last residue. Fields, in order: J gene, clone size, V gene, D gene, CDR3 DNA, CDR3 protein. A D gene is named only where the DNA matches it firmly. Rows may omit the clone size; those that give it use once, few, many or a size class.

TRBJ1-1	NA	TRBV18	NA	TGTGCCAGCTCACCACAGGGGCCGAACACTGAAGCTTTCTTT	CASSPQGPNTEAFF
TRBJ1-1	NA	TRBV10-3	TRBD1	TGTGCCATCAGAGGGACAGGGGAGTTCACTGAAGCTTTCTTT	CAIRGTGEFTEAFF
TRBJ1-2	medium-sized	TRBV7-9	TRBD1	TGTGCCAGCAGCTTTGAGGGGGCGAATGGCTACACCTTC	CASSFEGANGYTF
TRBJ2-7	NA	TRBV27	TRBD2	TGTGCCAGCAGTACTCCCGGGAGGGGGGTCCAGCAGTACTTC	CASSTPGRGVQQYF
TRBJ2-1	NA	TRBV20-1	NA	TGCAGTGCTAGTCGTCGTCAACTTCTGCTTTACAATGAGCAGTTCTTC	CSASRRQLLLYNEQFF
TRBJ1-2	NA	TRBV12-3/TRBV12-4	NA	TGTGCCAGCAGTCGTACCGGGGGCTATGGCTACACCTTC	CASSRTGGYGYTF
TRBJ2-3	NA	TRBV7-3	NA	TGTGCCAGCAGCCCGTCGACAGGGGAGGGGGCTACGCAGTATTTT	CASSPSTGEGATQYF
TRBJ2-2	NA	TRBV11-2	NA	TGTGCCAGCAGCTTAGGGCCAGGAAGCGGGGAGCTGTTTTTT	CASSLGPGSGELFF
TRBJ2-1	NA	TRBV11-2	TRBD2	TGTGCCAGCAGCTTAGTGGAGCGGGGGGGGCTCAATGAGCAGTTCTTC	CASSLVERGGLNEQFF
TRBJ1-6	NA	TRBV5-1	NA	TGCGCCAGCAGCCCGGGATCGGGTAATTCACCCCTCCACTTT	CASSPGSGNSPLHF
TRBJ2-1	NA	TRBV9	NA	TGTGCCAGCAGCGTAGTGGGGGGCTCCTACAATGAGCAGTTCTTC	CASSVVGGSYNEQFF
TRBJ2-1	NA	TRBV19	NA	TGTGCCAGTAGTCTTTTCTTGCGAGCGGACTCCTACAATGAGCAGTTCTTC	CASSLFLRADSYNEQFF
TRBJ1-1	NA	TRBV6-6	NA	TGTGCCAGCAGTTACACTAGTACGAACACTGAAGCTTTCTTT	CASSYTSTNTEAFF
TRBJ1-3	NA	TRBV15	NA	TGTGCCACCAGCAGAGCACAGGGATTCAACACCATATATTTT	CATSRAQGFNTIYF
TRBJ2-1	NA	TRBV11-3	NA	TGTGCCAGCAGCTTGGGCCGAAGCTCCTACAATGAGCAGTTCTTC	CASSLGRSSYNEQFF
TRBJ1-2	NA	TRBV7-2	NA	TGTGCCAGCGGCCTCATGGGCAGATCGACTAACTATGGCTACACCTTC	CASGLMGRSTNYGYTF
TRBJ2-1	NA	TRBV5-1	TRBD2	TGCGCCAGCAGCCGCGGGAGGGCCTACAATGAGCAGTTCTTC	CASSRGRAYNEQFF
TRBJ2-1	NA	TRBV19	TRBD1	TGTGCCAGTAGTTTCGGACAGGGAAATGAGCAGTTCTTC	CASSFGQGNEQFF
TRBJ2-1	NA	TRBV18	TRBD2	TGTGCCAGCTCACTACCGACTAGCGGGAGCTCTGAGCAGTTCTTC	CASSLPTSGSSEQFF
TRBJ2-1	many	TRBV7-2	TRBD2	TGTGCCAGCGGCCGGGACTATAGGCTCGGTGAGCAGTTCTTC	CASGRDYRLGEQFF
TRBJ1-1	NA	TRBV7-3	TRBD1	TGTGCCAGCAGCCCAAGGGGGCTGGAGAACACTGAAGCTTTCTTT	CASSPRGLENTEAFF
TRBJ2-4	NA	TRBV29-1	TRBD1	TGCAGCGTCGCTACCCTAGACAGGGGGGACATTCAGTACTTC	CSVATLDRGDIQYF
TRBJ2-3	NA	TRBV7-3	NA	TGTGCCAGCAGCTTTACCTTCACTAGCACAGATACGCAGTATTTT	CASSFTFTSTDTQYF
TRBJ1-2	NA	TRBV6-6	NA	TGTGCCAGCAGGGGGGACAAAAACTATGGCTACACCTTC	CASRGDKNYGYTF
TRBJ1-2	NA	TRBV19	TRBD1	TGTGCCAGTAACACAGGGACAGGGGGCTACACCTTC	CASNTGTGGYTF
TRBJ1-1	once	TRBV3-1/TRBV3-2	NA	TGTGCCAGCAGCACAGCCGGAGGGAGCGGGATGAACACTGAAGCTTTCTTT	CASSTAGGSGMNTEAFF
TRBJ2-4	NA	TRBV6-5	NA	TGTGCCAGCAGATCGGGGAACATTCAGTACTTC	CASRSGNIQYF
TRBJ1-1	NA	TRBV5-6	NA	TGTGCCAGCAGCTTTTTCCATAACACTGAAGCTTTCTTT	CASSFFHNTEAFF
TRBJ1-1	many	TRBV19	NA	TGTGCCAGTAATCGAAGGGGACAAACTGAAGCTTTCTTT	CASNRRGQTEAFF
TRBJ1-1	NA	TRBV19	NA	TGTGCCAGTAGTGACCAGGGAGGGGCCGGTAGCACTGAAGCTTTCTTT	CASSDQGGAGSTEAFF
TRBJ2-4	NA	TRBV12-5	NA	TGTGCTAGTGGTCGGGGGTGGATTCAGTACTTC	CASGRGWIQYF
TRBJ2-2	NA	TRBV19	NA	TGTGCCAGTAGTAAACAAGCGAACACCGGGGAGCTGTTTTTT	CASSKQANTGELFF
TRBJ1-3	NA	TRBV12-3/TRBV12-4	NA	TGTGCCAGCAGTGTTAATCGTAACACCATATATTTT	CASSVNRNTIYF
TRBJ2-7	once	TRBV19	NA	TGTGCCAGTAGTTTCCGAACTAGTGACGAGCAGTACTTC	CASSFRTSDEQYF
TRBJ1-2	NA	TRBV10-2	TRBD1	TGCGCCAGCAGTGCGGGACAGGGGCTGGGTGGCTACACCTTC	CASSAGQGLGGYTF
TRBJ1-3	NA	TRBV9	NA	TGTGCCAGCAGCCCCGAAGCGGAGGGGAGCCCTGGAAACACCATATATTTT	CASSPEAEGSPGNTIYF
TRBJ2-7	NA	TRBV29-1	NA	TGCAGCGTGCGGGACCCGGCCCTCCACGAGCAGTACTTC	CSVRDPALHEQYF
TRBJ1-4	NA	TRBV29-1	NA	TGCAGCGTAGTAGGGGCTGAAAAACTGTTTTTT	CSVVGAEKLFF
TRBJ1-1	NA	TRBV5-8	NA	TGTGCCAGCAGCGTGAGGTTGGAAGTTGAAGCTTTCTTT	CASSVRLEVEAFF
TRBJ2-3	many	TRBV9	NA	TGTGCCAGCAGCGTAGGTGGCGGCTTCGCTAGCACAGATACGCAGTATTTT	CASSVGGGFASTDTQYF
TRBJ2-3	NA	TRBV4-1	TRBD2	TGCGCCAGCAGCCAAGGGGGGCGGGGGGCAGATACGCAGTATTTT	CASSQGGRGADTQYF
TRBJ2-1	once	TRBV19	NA	TGTGCCAGTAGTTTTATTACTTGGAATGAGCAGTTCTTC	CASSFITWNEQFF